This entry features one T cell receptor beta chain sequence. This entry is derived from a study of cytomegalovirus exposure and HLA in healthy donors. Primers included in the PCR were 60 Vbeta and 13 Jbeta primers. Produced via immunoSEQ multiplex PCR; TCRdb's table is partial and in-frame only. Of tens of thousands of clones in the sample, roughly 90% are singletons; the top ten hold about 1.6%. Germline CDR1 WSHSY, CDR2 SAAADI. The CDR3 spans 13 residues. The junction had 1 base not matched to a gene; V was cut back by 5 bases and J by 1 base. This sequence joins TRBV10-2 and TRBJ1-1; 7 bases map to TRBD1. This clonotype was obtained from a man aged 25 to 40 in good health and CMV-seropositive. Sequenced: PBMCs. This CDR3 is CASSRTGNTEAFF. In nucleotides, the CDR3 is TGCGCCAGCAGTAGGACAGGGAACACTGAAGCTTTCTTT.